One and the same sample provided the 19 T cell receptor beta chains below, sequenced in a study of blood T cell repertoires in COVID-19. Sequencing used immunoSEQ multiplex PCR; TCRdb keeps in-frame clones, though not all of them. The data contain approximately 110,000 clones, about 76% of them singletons. Specimen: peripheral blood. All receptors derive from a woman in her seventies with acute or convalescent COVID-19.

The chain joins TRBV7-6 to TRBJ2-2; tentative D call: TRBD2 (6 bases). The CDR3 has 14 residues. The V and J ends lost 8 bases and 4 bases respectively, with 14 bases between them. CDR1 is SGHVS, CDR2 FNYEAQ, per germline. The chain's CDR3 is CASGAPRGTGELFF. The CDR3 nucleotides read TGTGCCAGCGGTGCCCCGCGGGGCACCGGGGAGCTGTTTTTT.

The rearrangement links TRBV29-1 to TRBJ1-1; possibly TRBD1 for D (5 bases). The V and J ends lost 3 bases and 4 bases respectively, with 9 bases between them. Per the germline V gene, CDR1 is SQVTM and CDR2 is ANQGSEA. The CDR3 sequence is 12 residues long. CDR3 DNA: TGCAGCGTTGAGCAGGGTTTCACTGAAGCTTTCTTT. Protein: CSVEQGFTEAFF.

J is TRBJ1-1 and V is TRBV7-9; D is unclear. The germline CDR1 and CDR2 sequences are SEHNR and FQNEAQ (reference sequence). This CDR3 is built from 11 residues. The germline V and J ends were trimmed by 5 bases and 11 bases, with 12 bases remaining between them. The CDR3, as DNA: TGTGCCAGCAGCCCTGAACTCGCGGCTTTCTTT. Encoded protein: CASSPELAAFF.

This clone was seen more than once but under ten times. CDR3 DNA: TGTGCCTACGGGACAGTCAACTATGGCTACACCTTC. This translates into CAYGTVNYGYTF. This chain joins TRBV5-4 and TRBJ1-2, with 7 positions matching TRBD1. This CDR3 contains 12 residues. CDR1 and CDR2 from the germline V gene are SGHNT and YYREEE (reference sequence). V shed 10 bases and J 2 bases; nucleotides not matched to a gene: 5.

This clone has a handful of counts. The chain joins TRBV2 to TRBJ1-6; the D gene is possibly TRBD1 (5 bases). CDR1 is SNHLY, CDR2 FYNNEI, per germline. V lost 2 bases, J lost 7 bases, and 12 bases lay in between. This CDR3 is built from 15 residues. The CDR3 loop is CASSEQGIRNSPLHF. As DNA, the CDR3 is TGTGCCAGCAGTGAACAGGGTATCCGGAATTCACCCCTCCACTTT.

The table lists this clone with a few counts. The genes are TRBV5-1 and TRBJ1-2; D possibly corresponds to TRBD1 (6 bases). Trimming pared 1 base from V and 6 bases from J, leaving 13 bases between. The CDR3 is 14 amino acids. Germline assignment: CDR1 SGHRS and CDR2 YFSETQ. CDR3 in amino acids: CASSLSQGNHGYTF. The CDR3 region has the DNA TGCGCCAGCAGCTTGTCGCAGGGGAACCATGGCTACACCTTC.

The chain employs TRBV11-2 and TRBJ2-3; no clear D gene. V dropped 5 bases and J dropped 3 bases, with 12 bases sitting between them. From germline, CDR1 is SGHAT and CDR2 FQNNGV. The CDR3 loop spans 14 amino acids. The CDR3 DNA follows: TGTGCCAGCAGCCAAAATCCGGTAACAGATACGCAGTATTTT. Its translation is CASSQNPVTDTQYF.

Turning to this clone: Other DNA sequences of this sample code for an identical CDR3. The chain links TRBV7-2 to TRBJ2-5, with a weak D call TRBD1 (6 bases). The V gene's germline CDR1 is SGHTA and CDR2 FQGNSA. The CDR3 extends over 14 amino acids. The V end lost 5 bases, the J end lost 1 base, and 11 bases lay between the germline ends. The CDR3 region is CASSPSGAQETQYF. For the CDR3, the DNA is TGTGCCAGCAGCCCTTCAGGGGCCCAAGAGACCCAGTACTTC.

V and J are TRBV18 and TRBJ2-7; 12 bases are a match to TRBD1. The CDR3 length is 15 residues. The germline gives CDR1 KGHSH, CDR2 LQKENI. V lost 2 bases, J lost 4 bases, and 3 bases stayed unmatched. CDR3 nucleotide sequence: TGTGCCAGCTCACCAGGGACAGGGGGCTTGTACGAGCAGTACTTC. Translation: CASSPGTGGLYEQYF.

V gene TRBV7-9 combines with J gene TRBJ1-1; D is unclear. This CDR3 is built from 12 residues. V dropped 5 bases and J dropped 4 bases, with 8 bases sitting between them. The V gene's germline CDR1 is SEHNR and CDR2 FQNEAQ (reference sequence). CDR3 nucleotides: TGTGCCAGCAGCCTACCGATCACTGAAGCTTTCTTT. Amino acid sequence: CASSLPITEAFF. Complete variable domain (other parts from reference TRBV7-9 and TRBJ1-1): DTGVSQNPRHKITKRGQNVTFRCDPISEHNRLYWYRQTLGQGPEFLTYFQNEAQLEKSRLLSDRFSAERPKGSFSTLEIQRTEQGDSAMYLCASSLPITEAFFGQGTRLTVV.

There are a few counts of this clone. The CDR3 nucleotides are TGTGCCATCAAGAATTCGGGGCAGGGGGCTGAAGCTTTCTTT. This translates into CAIKNSGQGAEAFF. The V and J genes are TRBV28 and TRBJ1-1; 7 bases fit TRBD1. The CDR3 sequence is 14 residues long. V shed 10 bases, J shed 6 bases, and the junction held 14 bases outside the gene matches. The germline CDR1 and CDR2 sequences are MDHEN and SYDVKM.

CDR3 loop: CASSLMRGSVHGYTF. CDR3 coding DNA: TGTGCCAGCAGTTTAATGCGGGGATCGGTACATGGCTACACCTTC. This chain joins TRBV28 and TRBJ1-2; no clear D gene. CDR1 is MDHEN, CDR2 SYDVKM, per germline. The CDR3 has 15 amino acids. V lost 2 bases, J lost 6 bases, and 16 bases lay in between.

V usage is TRBV13 and J usage is TRBJ1-1, with D tentatively TRBD1 (6 bases). CDR1 is PRHDT and CDR2 is FYEKMQ in the germline V gene (reference sequence). This CDR3 contains 16 residues. Trimming took 0 bases from V and 3 from J, leaving 14 bases between them. Written as DNA, the CDR3 is TGTGCCAGCAGCTTAGGTACAGGGAGGGGAGACACTGAAGCTTTCTTT. Its translation: CASSLGTGRGDTEAFF. Complete variable domain (other parts from reference TRBV13 and TRBJ1-1): AAGVIQSPRHLIKEKRETATLKCYPIPRHDTVYWYQQGPGQDPQFLISFYEKMQSDKGSIPDRFSAQQFSDYHSELNMSSLELGDSALYFCASSLGTGRGDTEAFFGQGTRLTVV.

This rearrangement joins TRBV27 to TRBJ1-2, with 7 bases fitting TRBD1. In germline, CDR1 is MNHEY, CDR2 SMNVEV (reference sequence). The CDR3 covers 14 residues. The ends lost 1 base at V and 7 bases at J; junction bases unmatched: 6. The CDR3 coding sequence is TGTGCCAGCAGTTTATTAGGGGGCGCAACTGGCTACACCTTC. Protein sequence: CASSLLGGATGYTF.

J is TRBJ2-5 and V is TRBV7-8; D might be TRBD2 (6 bases). The CDR3 is 14 amino acids. Per germline, CDR1 SGHVS and CDR2 FQNEAQ. V lost 7 bases, J lost 2 bases, and 14 bases lay in between. For the CDR3, the DNA is TGTGCCAGCACCGGGAGTTGGGGACAAGAGACCCAGTACTTC. This encodes CASTGSWGQETQYF.

The V gene is TRBV6-2 or TRBV6-3, the J gene TRBJ1-2, with D possibly matching TRBD1 (6 bases). The CDR3 covers 12 residues. CDR1 and CDR2 from the germline V gene are MNHEY and SVGEGT. Trimming removed 5 bases at V and 2 bases at J, with 6 bases between. The CDR3 bases are TGTGCCAGCAGTCAGGGGAACTATGGCTACACCTTC. This gives the protein CASSQGNYGYTF.

V and J are TRBV28 and TRBJ2-7; possibly TRBD2 for D (7 bases). CDR1 is MDHEN, CDR2 SYDVKM, per germline. V dropped 7 bases and J dropped 2 bases, with 15 bases sitting between them. This CDR3 is 14 amino acids long. The CDR3 region has the DNA TGTGCCAGCATACGGGGGGCCTTCACCTACGAGCAGTACTTC. Translating gives CASIRGAFTYEQYF.

The CDR3 loop reads CASSYSKGANTEAFF. In DNA, the CDR3 is TGTGCCAGCAGTTACTCGAAGGGGGCGAACACTGAAGCTTTCTTT. V and J are TRBV6-5 and TRBJ1-1, with 7 bases that match TRBD1. The germline gives CDR1 MNHEY, CDR2 SVGAGI. The CDR3 contains 15 residues. The junction had 2 bases not matched to a gene; V was cut back by 0 bases and J by 1 base.

The J gene is TRBJ1-1, the V gene TRBV5-1; the match to TRBD1 covers 7 bases. Germline V gene lookup returns CDR1 SGHRS and CDR2 YFSETQ. The ends lost 4 bases at V and 0 bases at J; junction bases unmatched: 6. This CDR3 is 15 amino acids long. The CDR3 spells CASSTGQLMNTEAFF. The CDR3 DNA is TGCGCCAGCAGCACGGGACAGCTCATGAACACTGAAGCTTTCTTT.